This T cell receptor (beta chain) was identified in a study of early T cells in non-severe SARS-CoV-2 infection. V was trimmed by 2 bases and J by 6 bases, leaving 9 bases between them. CDR1 and CDR2 from the germline V gene are MNHEY and SMNVEV (reference sequence). The CDR3 is made up of 13 amino acids. The protocol attached unique molecular identifiers to individual cDNA molecules. In TCRdb, the 5' RACE reads were re-called with MiXCR into one record per CDR3 protein. The data contain 100,000 to 130,000 distinct CDR3 sequences, roughly 11% of them singletons. The TCR originated in an adult who was a healthcare worker with PCR-confirmed SARS-CoV-2 infection or an uninfected control (not recorded which). This chain links TRBV27 with TRBJ2-3, with D hard to call. The sequenced sample was whole blood. The CDR3 reads CASSLLQLDTQYF. CDR3 DNA: TGTGCCAGCAGTTTACTCCAGCTCGATACGCAGTATTTT.